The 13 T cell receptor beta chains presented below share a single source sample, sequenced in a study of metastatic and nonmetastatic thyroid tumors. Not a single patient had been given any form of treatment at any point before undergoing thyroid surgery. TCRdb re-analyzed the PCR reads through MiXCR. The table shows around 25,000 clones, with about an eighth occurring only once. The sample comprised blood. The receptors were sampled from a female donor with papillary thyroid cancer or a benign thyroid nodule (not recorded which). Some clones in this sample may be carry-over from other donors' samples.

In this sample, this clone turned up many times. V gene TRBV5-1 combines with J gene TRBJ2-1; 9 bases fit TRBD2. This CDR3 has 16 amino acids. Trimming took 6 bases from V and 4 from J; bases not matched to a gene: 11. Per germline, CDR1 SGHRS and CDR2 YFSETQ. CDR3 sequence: CASTIEGTSSYNEQFF. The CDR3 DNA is TGCGCCAGCACCATCGAGGGGACTAGCAGTTACAATGAGCAGTTCTTC.

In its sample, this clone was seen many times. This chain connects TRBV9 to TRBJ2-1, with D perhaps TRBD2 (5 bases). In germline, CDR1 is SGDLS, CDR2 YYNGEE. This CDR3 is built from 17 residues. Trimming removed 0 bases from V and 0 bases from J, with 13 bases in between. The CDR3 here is CASSVGTGKSSYNEQFF. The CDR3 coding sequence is TGTGCCAGCAGCGTAGGGACGGGGAAAAGCTCCTACAATGAGCAGTTCTTC. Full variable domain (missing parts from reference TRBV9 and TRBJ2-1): DSGVTQTPKHLITATGQRVTLRCSPRSGDLSVYWYQQSLDQGLQFLIQYYNGEERAKGNILERFSAQQFPDLHSELNLSSLELGDSALYFCASSVGTGKSSYNEQFFGPGTRLTVL.

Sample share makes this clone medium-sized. CDR3 DNA sequence: TGTGCCAGCAGTTTATTCCCCCGGCCGTATAATCCCTTACCTAGCAATCAGCCCCAGCATTTT. This translates into CASSLFPRPYNPLPSNQPQHF. This chain connects TRBV27 to TRBJ1-5, with D unclear. The CDR3 length is 21 residues. V dropped 1 base and J dropped 0 bases, with 25 bases sitting between them. CDR1 and CDR2 from the germline V gene are MNHEY and SMNVEV (reference sequence).

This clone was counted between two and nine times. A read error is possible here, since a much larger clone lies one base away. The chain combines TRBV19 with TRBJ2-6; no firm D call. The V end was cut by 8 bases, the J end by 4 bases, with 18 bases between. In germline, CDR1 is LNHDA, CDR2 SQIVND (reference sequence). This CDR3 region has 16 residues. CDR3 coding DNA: TGTGCCAGTTGGGCTTCCCAGTGCCGAGGGGCCAACGTCCTGACTTTC. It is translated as CASWASQCRGANVLTF.

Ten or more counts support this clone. The chain's CDR3 is CASSQDSPSQAYGYTF. CDR3 nucleotide sequence: TGCGCCAGCAGCCAAGATTCCCCCTCCCAGGCTTATGGCTACACCTTC. This chain uses TRBV4-1 with TRBJ1-2; D ambiguous. Germline V CDR1 and CDR2: MGHRA, YSYEKL. The CDR3 is 16 residues long. The V end lost 0 bases, the J end lost 5 bases, and 16 bases lay between the germline ends.

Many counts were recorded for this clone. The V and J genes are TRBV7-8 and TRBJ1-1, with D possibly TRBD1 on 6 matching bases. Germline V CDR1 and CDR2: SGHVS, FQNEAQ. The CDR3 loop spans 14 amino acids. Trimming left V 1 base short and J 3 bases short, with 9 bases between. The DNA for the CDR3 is TGTGCCAGCAGCTTAGGGTACAGGGACACTGAAGCTTTCTTT. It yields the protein CASSLGYRDTEAFF.

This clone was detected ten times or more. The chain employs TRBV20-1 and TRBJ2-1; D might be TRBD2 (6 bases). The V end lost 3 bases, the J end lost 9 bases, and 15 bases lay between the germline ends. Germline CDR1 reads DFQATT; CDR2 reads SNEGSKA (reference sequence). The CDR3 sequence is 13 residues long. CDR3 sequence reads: CSASFGGPREQFF. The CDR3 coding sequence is TGCAGTGCTAGTTTTGGAGGGCCCCGTGAGCAGTTCTTC.

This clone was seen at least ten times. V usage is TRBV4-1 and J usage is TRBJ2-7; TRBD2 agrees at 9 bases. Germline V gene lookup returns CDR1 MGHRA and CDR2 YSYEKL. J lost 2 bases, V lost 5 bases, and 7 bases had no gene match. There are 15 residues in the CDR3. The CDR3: CASSVWTSDAYEQYF. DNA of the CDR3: TGCGCCAGCAGCGTCTGGACTAGCGACGCCTACGAGCAGTACTTC.

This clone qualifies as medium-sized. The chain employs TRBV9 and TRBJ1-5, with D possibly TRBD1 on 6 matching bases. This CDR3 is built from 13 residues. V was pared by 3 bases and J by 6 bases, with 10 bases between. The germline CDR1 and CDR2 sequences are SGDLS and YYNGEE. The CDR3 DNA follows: TGTGCCAGCAGCGCGGAAGGGGGTCAGCCCCAGCATTTT. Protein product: CASSAEGGQPQHF.

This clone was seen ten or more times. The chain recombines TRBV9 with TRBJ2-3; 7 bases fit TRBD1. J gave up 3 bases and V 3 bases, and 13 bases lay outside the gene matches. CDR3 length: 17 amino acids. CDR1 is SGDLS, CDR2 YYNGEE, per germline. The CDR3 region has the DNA TGTGCCAGCAGCGAAGATGAATCGACAGGGAAAACAGATACGCAGTATTTT. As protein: CASSEDESTGKTDTQYF.

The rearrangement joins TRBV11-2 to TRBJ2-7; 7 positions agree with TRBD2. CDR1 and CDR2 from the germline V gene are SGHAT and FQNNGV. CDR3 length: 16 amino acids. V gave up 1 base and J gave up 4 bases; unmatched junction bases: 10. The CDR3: CASSLGGGSSGYEQYF. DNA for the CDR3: TGTGCCAGCAGCTTAGGGGGCGGGAGTAGCGGATACGAGCAGTACTTC.

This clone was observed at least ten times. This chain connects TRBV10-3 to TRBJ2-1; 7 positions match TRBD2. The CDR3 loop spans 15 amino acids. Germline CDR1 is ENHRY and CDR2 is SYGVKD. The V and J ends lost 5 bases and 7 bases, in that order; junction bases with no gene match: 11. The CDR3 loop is CAISSRTRALNEQFF. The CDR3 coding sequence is TGTGCCATCAGTTCAAGGACTAGGGCGCTGAATGAGCAGTTCTTC.

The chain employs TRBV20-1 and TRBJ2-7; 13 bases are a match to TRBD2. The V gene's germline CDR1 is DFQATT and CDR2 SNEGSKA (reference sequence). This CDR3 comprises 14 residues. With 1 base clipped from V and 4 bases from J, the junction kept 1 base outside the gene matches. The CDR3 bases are TGCAGTGCTAGAGGGACTAGCGGGAGTTACGAGCAGTACTTC. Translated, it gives CSARGTSGSYEQYF.